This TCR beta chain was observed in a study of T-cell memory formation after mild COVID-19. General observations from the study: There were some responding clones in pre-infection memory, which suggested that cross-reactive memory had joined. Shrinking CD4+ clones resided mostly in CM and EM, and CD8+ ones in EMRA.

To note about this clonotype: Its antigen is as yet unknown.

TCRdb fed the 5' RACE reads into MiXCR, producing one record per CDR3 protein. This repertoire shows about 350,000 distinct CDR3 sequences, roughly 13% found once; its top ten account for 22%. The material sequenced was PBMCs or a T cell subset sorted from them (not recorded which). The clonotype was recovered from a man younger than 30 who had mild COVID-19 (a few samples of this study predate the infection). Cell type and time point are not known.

CDR3 loop: CAILLENYEQYF. The CDR3 DNA sequence: TGTGCCATCTTGCTGGAGAACTACGAGCAGTACTTC. V usage is TRBV10-3 and J usage is TRBJ2-7; no clear D gene. The CDR3 covers 12 residues. Between the trimmed V and J ends, which lost 8 bases and 3 bases, there was a span of 11 bases. The germline CDR1 and CDR2 sequences are ENHRY and SYGVKD.